This TCR beta chain was sequenced in a study of blood T cell repertoires in COVID-19. CDR3 length equals 14 residues. Germline values: CDR1 KGHSH, CDR2 LQKENI. V shed 3 bases and J 5 bases; nucleotides not matched to a gene: 3. The table lists this clone with a few counts. Additional DNA sequences in this sample encode the identical CDR3. The table came from immunoSEQ multiplex PCR; TCRdb's copy has only in-frame clones and leaves some out. The sample shows some 140,000 clones, roughly 84% of them seen only once. The receptor was derived from a man in his fifties or sixties with COVID-19, enrolled during active disease. Sequencing was performed on peripheral blood. The chain is built from TRBV18 and TRBJ1-1; TRBD1 agrees at 10 bases. The chain's CDR3 is CASSPQGQGTEAFF. The CDR3 nucleotides are TGTGCCAGCTCACCCCAGGGACAGGGGACTGAAGCTTTCTTT. Drawing the rest from reference TRBV18 and TRBJ1-1, the complete variable domain is NAGVMQNPRHLVRRRGQEARLRCSPMKGHSHVYWYRQLPEEGLKFMVYLQKENIIDESGMPKERFSAEFPKEGPSILRIQQVVRGDSAAYFCASSPQGQGTEAFFGQGTRLTVV.